Below are 25 T cell receptor beta chains sequenced from a single sample in a study of blood T cell repertoires in COVID-19. Profiled with immunoSEQ multiplex PCR; TCRdb holds only in-frame clones, not every one. This table holds some 100,000 clones, roughly 83% found once. The sequenced material came from peripheral blood. Receptors originate from a woman aged 55-69 years with acute or convalescent COVID-19.

This chain uses TRBV2 with TRBJ1-4; 9 bases are a match to TRBD1. V was clipped by 7 bases and J by 6 bases; unmatched bases: 6. Germline-derived CDR1 and CDR2 are SNHLY and FYNNEI. The CDR3 has 14 residues. CDR3 coding DNA: TGTGCCAGCAAACCGGGACAGGGACATGAAAAACTGTTTTTT. Translation: CASKPGQGHEKLFF.

The chain has TRBV19 and TRBJ2-2; D unresolved. In germline, CDR1 is LNHDA, CDR2 SQIVND (reference sequence). Trimming took off 5 bases at V and 0 bases at J, with 13 bases between the two ends. The CDR3 spans 16 residues. In nucleotides, the CDR3 is TGTGCCAGTAGTGCCATCTTTTTAGCGAACACCGGGGAGCTGTTTTTT. Protein product: CASSAIFLANTGELFF. Together with reference TRBV19 and TRBJ2-2, the CDR3 gives the full variable domain: DGGITQSPKYLFRKEGQNVTLSCEQNLNHDAMYWYRQDPGQGLRLIYYSQIVNDFQKGDIAEGYSVSREKKESFPLTVTSAQKNPTAFYLCASSAIFLANTGELFFGEGSRLTVL.

This clone was seen a handful of times. V is TRBV3-1 (or the pseudogene TRBV3-2) and J is TRBJ1-4; no firm D call. Trimming took off 4 bases at V and 3 bases at J, with 12 bases between the two ends. The CDR3 covers 15 residues. The V gene's germline CDR1 is LGHDT and CDR2 YNNKEL (reference sequence). CDR3 nucleotide sequence: TGTGCCAGCAGCCGATTGGAGGACTCTAATGAAAAACTGTTTTTT. Its protein is CASSRLEDSNEKLFF.

The chain uses TRBV12-3 or TRBV12-4 and TRBJ2-2; D may be TRBD2 (6 bases). CDR3 length: 12 residues. Trimming pared 6 bases from V and 7 bases from J, leaving 9 bases between. DNA of the CDR3: TGTGCCAGCAGCCAGGAGGGCGGGGAGCTGTTTTTT. Protein: CASSQEGGELFF.

V gene TRBV5-1 combines with J gene TRBJ2-3; no definite D call. Germline CDR1 SGHRS, CDR2 YFSETQ. Trimming took off 4 bases at V and 2 bases at J, with 17 bases between the two ends. CDR3 length equals 16 residues. As DNA, the CDR3 is TGCGCCAGCAGCCCTAACGCCGGGTCTCCCACAGATACGCAGTATTTT. It yields the protein CASSPNAGSPTDTQYF.

The table lists this clone with a few counts. In nucleotides, the CDR3 is TGTGCCAGCAGAGACACCTCCGGGTTAGCGGGTACGGCGCTGGGGGTTCGACAGCCCCAGCATTTT. Translating gives CASRDTSGLAGTALGVRQPQHF. The rearrangement uses TRBV6-4 and TRBJ1-5, with D tentatively TRBD1 (5 bases). Per germline, CDR1 MRHNA and CDR2 SNTAGT. This CDR3 has 22 amino acids. The V end was cut by 6 bases, the J end by 7 bases, with 40 bases between.

This clone came up a few times. This sequence joins TRBV7-8 and TRBJ2-2; TRBD1 might be the D (6 bases). V was pared by 5 bases and J by 7 bases, with 17 bases between. The CDR3 has 15 residues. Germline CDR1 SGHVS, CDR2 FQNEAQ. CDR3 loop: CASSTQGQIYGELFF. The CDR3 DNA sequence: TGTGCCAGCAGCACTCAAGGACAGATCTACGGGGAGCTGTTTTTT.

The chain combines TRBV10-3 with TRBJ1-4; tentatively, D is TRBD1 (6 bases). The CDR3 length is 14 residues. V shed 6 bases and J shed 5 bases, with 13 bases lying between them. Looked up from germline, CDR1 is ENHRY and CDR2 is SYGVKD. The CDR3 sequence: CAIRADSSNEKLFF. The CDR3, as DNA: TGTGCCATCAGGGCGGACAGCTCAAATGAAAAACTGTTTTTT.

The chain recombines TRBV2 with TRBJ2-2; D ambiguous. V was pared by 2 bases and J by 2 bases, with 3 bases between. The CDR3 extends over 13 amino acids. Germline V gene sequence: CDR1 SNHLY, CDR2 FYNNEI. CDR3 coding DNA: TGTGCCAGCAGTGAATCTAACACCGGGGAGCTGTTTTTT. Amino acid sequence: CASSESNTGELFF.

This clone was counted once. The chain has TRBV6-5 and TRBJ1-1, with D hard to call. V dropped 2 bases and J dropped 2 bases, with 6 bases sitting between them. Germline CDR1 and CDR2: MNHEY and SVGAGI. The CDR3 runs to 13 residues. CDR3 in DNA: TGTGCCAGCAGTTACCTTTCCAACACTGAAGCTTTCTTT. Its translation is CASSYLSNTEAFF.

This sequence joins TRBV7-9 and TRBJ2-7; D perhaps matches TRBD1 (6 bases). The V and J ends lost 4 bases and 7 bases respectively, with 14 bases between them. The length of the CDR3 is 13 residues. Looked up from germline, CDR1 is SEHNR and CDR2 is FQNEAQ (reference sequence). The CDR3 region is CASSSRDTVEQYF. CDR3 coding DNA: TGTGCCAGCAGCTCCCGGGACACCGTTGAGCAGTACTTC.

The rearrangement uses TRBV30 and TRBJ1-5; perhaps TRBD1 as D (6 bases). Germline-derived CDR1 and CDR2 are GTSNPN and SVGIG (reference sequence). CDR3 length equals 12 residues. V was pared by 5 bases and J by 6 bases, with 11 bases between. The CDR3 protein is CAWGGGSQPQHF. The CDR3 bases are TGTGCCTGGGGTGGGGGCAGTCAGCCCCAGCATTTT.

This rearrangement joins TRBV2 to TRBJ1-4; tentatively, D is TRBD1 (5 bases). The V end lost 6 bases, the J end lost 0 bases, and 11 bases lay between the germline ends. CDR3 size: 15 residues. Germline V gene sequence: CDR1 SNHLY, CDR2 FYNNEI. CDR3 sequence reads: CASRGTPATNEKLFF. The CDR3 DNA follows: TGTGCCAGCAGGGGGACTCCGGCAACTAATGAAAAACTGTTTTTT.

The chain uses TRBV30 and TRBJ1-1, with TRBD1 as a possible D gene (5 bases). Looked up from germline, CDR1 is GTSNPN and CDR2 is SVGIG (reference sequence). CDR3 size: 12 residues. V lost 3 bases and J 7 bases, leaving 12 bases between the germline ends. The CDR3: CAWSPLGGEAFF. The CDR3 coding sequence is TGTGCCTGGAGCCCTTTGGGGGGTGAAGCTTTCTTT.

This rearrangement joins TRBV5-4 to TRBJ2-3; the D gene is possibly TRBD1 (6 bases). Germline values: CDR1 SGHNT, CDR2 YYREEE (reference sequence). The CDR3 is 18 amino acids. V lost 5 bases, J lost 4 bases, and 26 bases lay in between. CDR3 in DNA: TGTGCCAGCAGGAGGGGGACAAGCCGGCCCGGAGCTTCAGATACGCAGTATTTT. Protein product: CASRRGTSRPGASDTQYF. Filled out from reference TRBV5-4 and TRBJ2-3, the complete variable domain reads ETGVTQSPTHLIKTRGQQVTLRCSSQSGHNTVSWYQQALGQGPQFIFQYYREEENGRGNFPPRFSGLQFPNYSSELNVNALELDDSALYLCASRRGTSRPGASDTQYFGPGTRLTVL.

This clone was observed a single time. V and J are TRBV3-1 (or the pseudogene TRBV3-2) and TRBJ2-4; D gene ambiguous. Trimming pared 0 bases from V and 15 bases from J, leaving 9 bases between. Germline V gene lookup returns CDR1 LGHDT and CDR2 YNNKEL (reference sequence). CDR3 length equals 11 residues. The DNA for the CDR3 is TGTGCCAGCAGCCAAGACCTCGAGTTGTACTTC. It is translated as CASSQDLELYF.

The chain carries TRBV28 and TRBJ1-5; D is undetermined. V was trimmed by 6 bases and J by 0 bases, leaving 12 bases between them. The CDR3 is made up of 15 amino acids. Germline V CDR1 and CDR2: MDHEN, SYDVKM. CDR3 in amino acids: CASRNHYDSNQPQHF. CDR3 sequence (DNA): TGTGCCAGCAGGAATCACTATGATAGCAATCAGCCCCAGCATTTT.

This clone was observed a few times. The chain carries TRBV23-1 and TRBJ1-1, with 8 nucleotides matching TRBD1. TRBV23-1 falls under the ORF class, with uncertain function. V gave up 4 bases and J gave up 0 bases; unmatched junction bases: 4. The CDR3 has 15 amino acids. The DNA for the CDR3 is TGCGCCAGCAGTCGCCCGACAGGGGTGAACACTGAAGCTTTCTTT. Protein sequence: CASSRPTGVNTEAFF.

This clone showed up just once. The J gene is TRBJ2-7, the V gene TRBV24-1; D might be TRBD2 (6 bases). In germline, CDR1 is KGHDR, CDR2 SFDVKD. The CDR3 consists of 14 residues. The V end was cut by 10 bases, the J end by 2 bases, with 17 bases between. The CDR3 nucleotides are TGTGCCACTTCGAGCGGGTTCGAACCCTACGAGCAGTACTTC. Translation: CATSSGFEPYEQYF.

The chain is built from TRBV5-4 and TRBJ2-2; the D gene is possibly TRBD2 (5 bases). This CDR3 has 15 residues. Germline V gene data show CDR1 as SGHNT and CDR2 as YYREEE (reference sequence). V lost 7 bases to trimming and J lost 3 bases, with 16 bases between them. CDR3: CASGPNDYYTGELFF. Here the CDR3 DNA reads TGTGCCAGCGGCCCGAACGACTATTACACCGGGGAGCTGTTTTTT.

The chain has TRBV27 and TRBJ1-4; D is uncertain. V was shortened by 2 bases and J by 0 bases, with 16 bases between the two germline ends. Germline V lookup: CDR1 MNHEY, CDR2 SMNVEV (reference sequence). This CDR3 region has 18 residues. CDR3 region: CASSLHSGRAATNEKLFF. CDR3 nucleotides: TGTGCCAGCAGTTTACATTCCGGGAGGGCCGCAACTAATGAAAAACTGTTTTTT.

The chain has TRBV7-8 and TRBJ2-1; 7 bases match TRBD2. With 3 bases clipped from V and 6 bases from J, the junction kept 8 bases outside the gene matches. Germline V gene data show CDR1 as SGHVS and CDR2 as FQNEAQ. The CDR3 consists of 15 residues. CDR3 loop: CASSLTLGGFNEQFF. CDR3 DNA: TGTGCCAGCAGCTTGACCCTCGGGGGGTTCAATGAGCAGTTCTTC.

V and J are TRBV5-1 and TRBJ2-7; weak D call: TRBD2 (6 bases). The V gene's germline CDR1 is SGHRS and CDR2 YFSETQ. This CDR3 has 16 residues. Between the trimmed V and J ends, which lost 3 bases and 0 bases, there was a span of 16 bases. The CDR3 bases are TGCGCCAGCAGCTGGGGGGTCGGAGGGAGCTCCTACGAGCAGTACTTC. It yields the protein CASSWGVGGSSYEQYF.

The V gene is TRBV11-2, the J gene TRBJ1-2; possibly TRBD1 for D (6 bases). This CDR3 contains 13 residues. The V gene lost 2 bases and the J gene lost 8 bases, with 12 bases spanning the gap. Germline values: CDR1 SGHAT, CDR2 FQNNGV. The CDR3 DNA is TGTGCCAGCAGCTTAAGACAGGCAGCCGGCTACACCTTC. It specifies CASSLRQAAGYTF.

CDR3 DNA: TGTGCCAGCAGCTTAGCTGCAGGGGGCGCGGAGACCCAGTACTTC. It codes for CASSLAAGGAETQYF. The J gene is TRBJ2-5, the V gene TRBV11-2; 8 bases match TRBD1. The CDR3 sequence is 15 residues long. The V segment lost 1 base and the J segment 5 bases; nucleotides outside the gene matches: 6. Per the germline V gene, CDR1 is SGHAT and CDR2 is FQNNGV.